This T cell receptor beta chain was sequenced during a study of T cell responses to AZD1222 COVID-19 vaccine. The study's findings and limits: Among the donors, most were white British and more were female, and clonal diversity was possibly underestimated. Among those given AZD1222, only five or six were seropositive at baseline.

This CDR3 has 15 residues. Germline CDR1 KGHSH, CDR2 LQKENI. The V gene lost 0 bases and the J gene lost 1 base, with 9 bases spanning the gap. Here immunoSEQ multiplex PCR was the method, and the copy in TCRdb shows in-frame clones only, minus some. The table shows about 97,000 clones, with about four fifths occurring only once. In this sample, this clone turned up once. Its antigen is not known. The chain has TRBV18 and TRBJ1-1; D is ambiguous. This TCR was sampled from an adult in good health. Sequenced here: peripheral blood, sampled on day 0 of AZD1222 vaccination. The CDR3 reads CASSPPPRTNTEAFF. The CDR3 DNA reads TGTGCCAGCTCACCACCCCCCAGGACGAACACTGAAGCTTTCTTT.